The 18 T cell receptor beta chains given below trace back to one sample, sequenced in a study of shared clonotypes between healthy human individuals. Assay used: immunoSEQ multiplex PCR; TCRdb lists only in-frame clones, some missing. The sample lists a few hundred thousand clones; roughly 70% were seen once. Material for sequencing was memory CD4+ T cells sorted from blood. Noted subset: CD45RA-negative fraction. These receptor sequences come from a man in his thirties or forties in good health.

This clone showed up just once. The chain joins TRBV18 to TRBJ1-2; possible D gene TRBD1, 6 bases. The CDR3 is 15 residues long. Between the trimmed V and J ends, which lost 3 bases and 6 bases, there was a span of 17 bases. From germline, CDR1 is KGHSH and CDR2 LQKENI. The CDR3 here is CASSPTPGTQDGYTF. The CDR3 DNA reads TGTGCCAGCTCACCCACCCCCGGGACACAAGATGGCTACACCTTC.

This clone was counted a single time. The chain has TRBV5-4 and TRBJ2-5; 7 nucleotides match TRBD2. This CDR3 has 17 amino acids. Germline V gives CDR1 SGHNT, CDR2 YYREEE (reference sequence). Trimming at V came to 3 bases and at J to 1 base, leaving 12 bases not matched to a gene. In DNA, the CDR3 is TGTGCCAGCAGCTCGGGAGCGGGGAGATTGGGCCAAGAGACCCAGTACTTC. This gives the protein CASSSGAGRLGQETQYF. The full variable domain, with the rest looked up from reference TRBV5-4 and TRBJ2-5, is ETGVTQSPTHLIKTRGQQVTLRCSSQSGHNTVSWYQQALGQGPQFIFQYYREEENGRGNFPPRFSGLQFPNYSSELNVNALELDDSALYLCASSSGAGRLGQETQYFGPGTRLLVL.

This clone was observed a handful of times. This chain uses TRBV4-1 with TRBJ2-2; 7 bases are a match to TRBD1. The CDR3 covers 17 residues. Germline V gene sequence: CDR1 MGHRA, CDR2 YSYEKL. V trimming: 3 bases; J trimming: 0 bases; junction bases outside the gene matches: 7. The CDR3 sequence is CASSHERQGANTGELFF. CDR3 in DNA: TGCGCCAGCAGCCACGAAAGACAGGGAGCGAACACCGGGGAGCTGTTTTTT.

The V call is TRBV14, the J call TRBJ2-2, with D possibly being TRBD2 (5 bases). From germline, CDR1 is SGHDN and CDR2 FVKESK. The CDR3 is 14 amino acids. With 1 base removed from V and 7 bases from J, the gap between germline ends came to 10 bases. The CDR3: CASSQVRGNGELFF. CDR3 nucleotide sequence: TGTGCCAGCAGCCAAGTCCGGGGAAACGGGGAGCTGTTTTTT.

This rearrangement joins TRBV5-1 to TRBJ2-1; D ambiguous. Germline V gene lookup returns CDR1 SGHRS and CDR2 YFSETQ. The CDR3 consists of 13 residues. The V and J ends lost 6 bases and 4 bases respectively, with 11 bases between them. The CDR3 loop is CASKTETYNEQFF. CDR3 sequence (DNA): TGCGCCAGCAAAACGGAAACTTACAATGAGCAGTTCTTC. The variable domain in full, completed from reference TRBV5-1 and TRBJ2-1, reads KAGVTQTPRYLIKTRGQQVTLSCSPISGHRSVSWYQQTPGQGLQFLFEYFSETQRNKGNFPGRFSGRQFSNSRSEMNVSTLELGDSALYLCASKTETYNEQFFGPGTRLTVL.

As to this clone: The same CDR3 is also encoded by other DNA sequences in this sample. This chain joins TRBV27 and TRBJ2-7, with D possibly TRBD2 on 5 matching bases. CDR1 is MNHEY and CDR2 is SMNVEV in the germline V gene (reference sequence). The length of the CDR3 is 12 residues. V was clipped by 5 bases and J by 3 bases, with 8 bases between them. Written as DNA, the CDR3 is TGTGCCAGCAGTCACCGGGGCTACGAGCAGTACTTC. This codes for CASSHRGYEQYF.

As for this clone: Its ends do not fully match the called genes, so a read error is possible. V and J are TRBV6-5 and TRBJ1-2; 7 bases are a match to TRBD1. The CDR3 contains 12 residues. Germline V lookup: CDR1 MNHEY, CDR2 SVGAGI. As DNA, the CDR3 is TGTGCCAGCAGTTCCCCGACAGGGAGTACCGCCTTC. The encoded protein is CASSSPTGSTAF.

The rearrangement links TRBV2 to TRBJ2-2, with 7 positions matching TRBD2. J was trimmed by 6 bases and V by 7 bases; bases with no gene match: 11. The CDR3 is 15 amino acids. Germline CDR1 SNHLY, CDR2 FYNNEI. The chain's CDR3 is CASTGVAGDAGELFF. The CDR3 region has the DNA TGTGCCAGCACCGGGGTGGCGGGAGATGCCGGGGAGCTGTTTTTT.

The V call is TRBV28, the J call TRBJ2-7; 7 nucleotides match TRBD1. The CDR3 spans 16 residues. Germline CDR1 MDHEN, CDR2 SYDVKM. J was trimmed by 5 bases and V by 5 bases; bases with no gene match: 15. CDR3 nucleotide sequence: TGTGCCAGCAGTCCCCCCGCGACAGGGCTTTTCCACGAGCAGTACTTC. Its protein product is CASSPPATGLFHEQYF.

V and J are TRBV6-5 and TRBJ2-3; the match to TRBD1 covers 10 bases. J was trimmed by 4 bases and V by 5 bases; bases with no gene match: 6. CDR1 and CDR2 from the germline V gene are MNHEY and SVGAGI. The length of the CDR3 is 15 residues. This CDR3 reads CASSGTGASPDTQYF. DNA of the CDR3: TGTGCCAGCAGTGGGACAGGGGCCTCCCCAGATACGCAGTATTTT.

The chain is built from TRBV2 and TRBJ2-1, with a tentative D call TRBD1 (5 bases). The CDR3 runs 13 residues. Germline-derived CDR1 and CDR2 are SNHLY and FYNNEI. V was trimmed by 4 bases and J by 10 bases, leaving 14 bases between them. The CDR3 DNA reads as TGTGCCAGCAGTGTACCAGGGTCTATCGAGCAGTTCTTC. This translates into CASSVPGSIEQFF.

The chain joins TRBV19 to TRBJ2-2; D could derive from TRBD1 or TRBD2 (5 bases each). The germline V gene encodes CDR1 LNHDA and CDR2 SQIVND (reference sequence). V was trimmed by 4 bases and J by 1 base, leaving 13 bases between them. The CDR3 length is 16 residues. CDR3 in DNA: TGTGCCAGTAGTACGGGACCGACCTTGAACACCGGGGAGCTGTTTTTT. This translates into CASSTGPTLNTGELFF.

This chain joins TRBV4-3 and TRBJ2-1, with TRBD1 as a possible D gene (6 bases). V lost 0 bases and J lost 7, with 10 bases in between. The CDR3 has 14 residues. Looked up from germline, CDR1 is LGHNA and CDR2 is YSLEER. The CDR3 is CASSQEGGWNEQFF. In DNA form, the CDR3 reads TGCGCCAGCAGCCAAGAAGGGGGTTGGAATGAGCAGTTCTTC.

The V gene is TRBV21-1, the J gene TRBJ1-1; the table's D call, TRBD1, has no DNA check behind it. TRBV21-1 is tagged as a pseudogene. CDR3 length: 15 residues. The CDR3 reads CASSRMGQVNTEAFF. In DNA form, the CDR3 reads TGTGCCAGCAGCAGAATGGGACAAGTGAACACTGAAGCTTTCTTT.

This clone has just one count. V gene TRBV18 combines with J gene TRBJ1-2, with D perhaps matching TRBD1 (6 bases). Trimming left V 3 bases short and J 0 bases short, with 14 bases between. CDR3 length: 16 residues. Germline V gives CDR1 KGHSH, CDR2 LQKENI. The CDR3 nucleotides read TGTGCCAGCTCACCGGACAGCCAGCGGTCTAACTATGGCTACACCTTC. Translating gives CASSPDSQRSNYGYTF. The variable domain in full, with the rest retrieved from reference TRBV18 and TRBJ1-2, is NAGVMQNPRHLVRRRGQEARLRCSPMKGHSHVYWYRQLPEEGLKFMVYLQKENIIDESGMPKERFSAEFPKEGPSILRIQQVVRGDSAAYFCASSPDSQRSNYGYTFGSGTRLTVV.

The rearrangement links TRBV30 to TRBJ2-7, with 7 bases matching TRBD2. Germline V gene sequence: CDR1 GTSNPN, CDR2 SVGIG (reference sequence). This CDR3 spans 14 amino acids. After removal of 0 bases from V and 6 bases from J, the junction contained 8 bases not matched to a gene. Written as DNA, the CDR3 is TGTGCCTGGAGTGTTGGACGAACGGGGGGCGAGCAGTACTTC. Translating it yields CAWSVGRTGGEQYF.

The chain recombines TRBV1 with TRBJ2-7; the table's D call, TRBD2, was not checked against the DNA. TRBV1 has pseudogene status. The CDR3 has 16 amino acids. The CDR3 DNA reads TGCACCAGCAGCCAAGCGGAACTAGCGGGAGTGGAAGAGCAGTACTTC. Its protein is CTSSQAELAGVEEQYF.

V usage is TRBV19 and J usage is TRBJ1-5, with D unresolved. The CDR3 length is 16 residues. Germline loops: CDR1 LNHDA, CDR2 SQIVND (reference sequence). Trimming stripped 3 bases from V and 4 bases from J, with 16 bases between. The CDR3, as DNA: TGTGCCAGTAGTATCCCTGTGGCAGGAAAAAATCAGCCCCAGCATTTT. It translates to CASSIPVAGKNQPQHF.